Detailed here is one T cell receptor beta chain. Thawed PBMCs were FACS-sorted into unstimulated CD4+CD25+CD127- regulatory T cells, CD4+CD25- non-regulatory cells, CD4 and CD8 cells. Thawed PBMCs were rested overnight at 37°C with roughly 200 IU/ml IL-2 before regulatory T cell sorting. Data came from immunoSEQ multiplex PCR; TCRdb stores just in-frame clones and leaves some out. The sample has nearly 15,000 clones; just under 80% are singletons. This sample stems from a study of Tregs in tolerant kidney transplant recipients. Looked up from germline, CDR1 is SGDLS and CDR2 is YYNGEE. The junction had 2 bases not matched to a gene; V was cut back by 2 bases and J by 3 bases. This CDR3 has 15 amino acids.

Sequencing was performed on Tregs from blood, taken before the transplant. The rearrangement uses TRBV9 and TRBJ2-1; 10 nucleotides line up with TRBD1. The sequence was obtained from a human donor who received a combined kidney and bone marrow transplant. Here the CDR3 reads CASSVTGGIYNEQFF. CDR3 DNA sequence: TGTGCCAGCAGCGTGACAGGGGGCATCTACAATGAGCAGTTCTTC.